This is a list of T cell receptor beta chains from one sample in a study of T cell responses to AZD1222 COVID-19 vaccine. Clones were read by immunoSEQ multiplex PCR, and TCRdb kept only the in-frame ones, dropping some. This sample carries 150,000 to 200,000 clones, around 90% of them seen once, and the ten largest clones take around 0.99%. Sequenced material: peripheral blood, taken 28 days after the second AZD1222 dose. All receptors derive from an adult who received the AZD1222 COVID-19 vaccine. CDR3s include the opening cysteine and the closing phenylalanine or tryptophan. A D gene is named only where the DNA matches it firmly. The size of a clone is reported for some rows only, either as once, few or many, or as a class for expanded clones.

>.|.|TRBJ1-2|TRBV29-1
TGCAGCGTTGAGGGCACTAACTATGGCTACACCTTC
CSVEGTNYGYTF
>TRBD1|.|TRBJ2-1|TRBV7-2
TGTGCCAGCAGCTTACGGACAGGTGCTTACAATGAGCAGTTCTTC
CASSLRTGAYNEQFF
>.|.|TRBJ2-3|TRBV6-4
TGTGCCAGCAGTGACTCGACGTCCTCCACAGATACGCAGTATTTT
CASSDSTSSTDTQYF
>TRBD1|.|TRBJ1-1|TRBV27
TGTGCCAGCAGTTTCTACAGGGGGACTGAAGCTTTCTTT
CASSFYRGTEAFF
>.|.|TRBJ1-3|TRBV4-2
TGTGCCAGCAGCCAAGATGTGGAACAGGCGAGCTCTGGAAACACCATATATTTT
CASSQDVEQASSGNTIYF
>TRBD1|once|TRBJ1-1|TRBV30
TGTGCCTGGAGTGTATGGGACAGGGGGCTAAAGACTGAAGCTTTCTTT
CAWSVWDRGLKTEAFF
>TRBD1|few|TRBJ2-7|TRBV6-1
TGTGCCAGCAGTGAAGGGACAGGGGGCTCCTACGAGCAGTACTTC
CASSEGTGGSYEQYF
>.|.|TRBJ1-2|TRBV4-1
TGCGCCAGCAGCAAACGACAGGAGCCTAACTATGGCTACACCTTC
CASSKRQEPNYGYTF
>.|.|TRBJ2-3|TRBV7-9
TGTGCCAGCAGCCCCAGCGGCTCCACAGATACGCAGTATTTT
CASSPSGSTDTQYF
>.|.|TRBJ2-1|TRBV12-5
TGTGCTAGTGGTTTGGTTGTCGGAACCTCCTACAATGAGCAGTTCTTC
CASGLVVGTSYNEQFF
>.|.|TRBJ2-2|TRBV18
TGTGCCAGCTCACCAACGGAGGGTGACCCAGGACACACCGGGGAGCTGTTTTTT
CASSPTEGDPGHTGELFF
>TRBD1|.|TRBJ2-2|TRBV2
TGTGCCAGCAGTTTCCAGACAGGGGCCGAAGTTAACACCGGGGAGCTGTTTTTT
CASSFQTGAEVNTGELFF
>TRBD2|.|TRBJ2-3|TRBV5-1
TGCGCCAGCAGCTACTCTAGCGGGGCGGGCACAGATACGCAGTATTTT
CASSYSSGAGTDTQYF
>.|.|TRBJ1-2|TRBV6-5
TGTGCCAGCAGTCGGGTGATACAGGATTTTGGCTACACCTTC
CASSRVIQDFGYTF
>TRBD1|few|TRBJ1-2|TRBV6-5
TGTGCCAGCAGATTGAGTCCGGGACAGACGATGAGGTACACCTTC
CASRLSPGQTMRYTF
>TRBD1|few|TRBJ1-2|TRBV7-3
TGTGCCAGCAGCCCCGGACAGGGAATCTCTCCCTACACCTTC
CASSPGQGISPYTF
>.|.|TRBJ2-3|TRBV5-1
TGCGCCAGCAGCTTGAGTCAGGGGCCAGATACGCAGTATTTT
CASSLSQGPDTQYF
>.|.|TRBJ1-6|TRBV18
TGTGCCAGCTCCGGGACCCCCAATAATTCACCCCTCCACTTT
CASSGTPNNSPLHF
>.|.|TRBJ2-3|TRBV29-1
TGCAGCGGAGGACCTAGGGGGGCGGTAACAGATACGCAGTATTTT
CSGGPRGAVTDTQYF
>.|.|TRBJ1-1|TRBV9
TGTGCCAGCAGCGACCAGGGGTTGAACACTGAAGCTTTCTTT
CASSDQGLNTEAFF
>TRBD1|.|TRBJ1-6|TRBV5-1
TGCGCCAGCAGCTCGACGACAGGGCAAGATTCACCCCTCCACTTT
CASSSTTGQDSPLHF
>.|.|TRBJ1-3|TRBV6-5
TGTGCCAGCAGTATTATCGGGACGGCTGGAAACACCATATATTTT
CASSIIGTAGNTIYF
>TRBD1|.|TRBJ1-1|TRBV10-3
TGTGCCATCAGTGAGTCTCCGTCGACAGGGAAGGACACTGAAGCTTTCTTT
CAISESPSTGKDTEAFF
>TRBD2|.|TRBJ2-3|TRBV4-2
TGTGCCAGCAGCCAGGCCGTGGGTAGCGGGGGAATGGATACGCAGTATTTT
CASSQAVGSGGMDTQYF
>.|.|TRBJ2-7|TRBV7-9
TGTGCCAGCAGCTTAGTTGCAGACACCTACGAGCAGTACTTC
CASSLVADTYEQYF
>TRBD1|.|TRBJ1-4|TRBV5-1
TGCGCCAGCAGCTTGACGCAGGGGGCCTTCTTGGCTAATGAAAAACTGTTTTTT
CASSLTQGAFLANEKLFF
>.|.|TRBJ1-1|TRBV7-9
TGTGCCAGCAGCTTAGTGATGAACACTGAAGCTTTCTTT
CASSLVMNTEAFF
>TRBD1|.|TRBJ1-1|TRBV7-9
TGTGCCAGCAGCCTACCTTCGGGACAGCTAAACACTGAAGCTTTCTTT
CASSLPSGQLNTEAFF
>TRBD2|.|TRBJ2-5|TRBV18
TGTGCCAGCTCACCACCGAGCGGGGGACCACAAGAGACCCAGTACTTC
CASSPPSGGPQETQYF
>TRBD1|.|TRBJ1-6|TRBV25-1
TGTGCCAGCAGTGACTGGGGACAGGGGGCTTTATTTGGTTCACCCCTCCACTTT
CASSDWGQGALFGSPLHF
>.|.|TRBJ1-4|TRBV9
TGTGCCAGCAGCGTAGGGGTATCCCTTAGCGAAAAACTGTTTTTT
CASSVGVSLSEKLFF
>TRBD1|.|TRBJ1-5|TRBV27
TGTGCCAGCAGTCAGGGGGCAGGTCAGCCCCAGCATTTT
CASSQGAGQPQHF
>.|.|TRBJ2-2|TRBV6-1
TGTGCCAGCAGTGAGGGGAACACCGGGGAGCTGTTTTTT
CASSEGNTGELFF
>.|.|TRBJ2-7|TRBV20-1
TGCAGTGCTAGTTCGGGCAGGGGCCAGGGGAACTACGAGCAGTACTTC
CSASSGRGQGNYEQYF
>.|once|TRBJ1-5|TRBV6-6
TGTGCCAGCAGTTACCAGTCGGACCAGCCCCAGCATTTT
CASSYQSDQPQHF
>.|.|TRBJ2-3|TRBV2
TGTGCCAGCAGCTACACAGATACGCAGTATTTT
CASSYTDTQYF
>.|.|TRBJ1-6|TRBV2
TGTGCCACCCAGGGGATTTCCTATAATTCACCCCTCCACTTT
CATQGISYNSPLHF
>TRBD2|.|TRBJ2-2|TRBV29-1
TGCAGCGTTGAGGCGGGGGCGAACACCGGGGAGCTGTTTTTT
CSVEAGANTGELFF
>.|.|TRBJ2-5|TRBV21-1
TGTGCCAGCAGCAATCAAGAGACCCAGTACTTC
CASSNQETQYF
>TRBD1|.|TRBJ1-5|TRBV19
TGTGCCAGTAGTACCCGGACAGGGTCCAATCAGCCCCAGCATTTT
CASSTRTGSNQPQHF